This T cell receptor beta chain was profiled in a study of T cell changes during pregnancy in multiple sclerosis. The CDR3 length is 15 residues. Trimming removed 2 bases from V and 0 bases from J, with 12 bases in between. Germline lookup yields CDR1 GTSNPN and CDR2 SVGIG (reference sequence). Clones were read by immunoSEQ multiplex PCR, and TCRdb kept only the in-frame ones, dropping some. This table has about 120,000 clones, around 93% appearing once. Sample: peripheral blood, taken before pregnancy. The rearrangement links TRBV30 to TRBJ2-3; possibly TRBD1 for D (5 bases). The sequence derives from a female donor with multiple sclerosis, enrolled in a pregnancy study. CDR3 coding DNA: TGTGCCTGGAGTCCAGGACACCTAAGCACAGATACGCAGTATTTT. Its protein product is CAWSPGHLSTDTQYF.